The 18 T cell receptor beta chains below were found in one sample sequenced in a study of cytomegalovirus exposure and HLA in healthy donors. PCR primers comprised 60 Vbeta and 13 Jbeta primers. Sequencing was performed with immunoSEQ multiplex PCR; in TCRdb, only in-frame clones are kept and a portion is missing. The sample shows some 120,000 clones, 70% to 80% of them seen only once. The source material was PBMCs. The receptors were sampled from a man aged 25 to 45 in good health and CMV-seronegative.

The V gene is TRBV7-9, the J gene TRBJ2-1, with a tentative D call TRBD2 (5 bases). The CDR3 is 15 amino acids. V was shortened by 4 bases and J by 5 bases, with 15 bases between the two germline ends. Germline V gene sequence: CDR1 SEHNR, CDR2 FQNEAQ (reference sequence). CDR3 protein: CASSYPSRGNNEQFF. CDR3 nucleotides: TGTGCCAGCAGCTACCCCTCCCGGGGAAACAATGAGCAGTTCTTC.

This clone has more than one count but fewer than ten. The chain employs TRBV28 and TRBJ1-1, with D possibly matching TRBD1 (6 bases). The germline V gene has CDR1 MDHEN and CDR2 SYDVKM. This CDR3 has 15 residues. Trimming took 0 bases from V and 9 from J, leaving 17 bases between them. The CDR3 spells CASSLWSPGQRQAFF. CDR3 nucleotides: TGTGCCAGCAGTTTATGGAGTCCTGGACAGAGACAAGCTTTCTTT.

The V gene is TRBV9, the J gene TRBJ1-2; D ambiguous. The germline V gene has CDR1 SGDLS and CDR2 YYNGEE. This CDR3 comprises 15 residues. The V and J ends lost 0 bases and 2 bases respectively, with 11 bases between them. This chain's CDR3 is CASSVAGFRNYGYTF. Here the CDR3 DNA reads TGTGCCAGCAGCGTAGCGGGGTTCAGGAACTATGGCTACACCTTC.

CDR3 nucleotide sequence: TGTGCCAGCAGTTACCTCGCGGGAGGAAGTGACGAGCAGTACTTC. It specifies CASSYLAGGSDEQYF. The chain carries TRBV6-6 and TRBJ2-7; 8 bases agree with TRBD2. CDR3 length: 15 amino acids. Germline CDR1 reads MNHNY; CDR2 reads SVGAGI (reference sequence). With V trimmed by 2 bases and J by 5 bases, 8 bases remained unmatched.

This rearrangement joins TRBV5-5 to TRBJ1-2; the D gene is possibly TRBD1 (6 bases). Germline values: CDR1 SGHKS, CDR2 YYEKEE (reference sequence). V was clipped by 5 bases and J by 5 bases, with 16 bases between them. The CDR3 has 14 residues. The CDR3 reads CASSSGQYPYGYTF. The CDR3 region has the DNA TGTGCCAGCAGTTCCGGACAGTATCCATATGGCTACACCTTC.

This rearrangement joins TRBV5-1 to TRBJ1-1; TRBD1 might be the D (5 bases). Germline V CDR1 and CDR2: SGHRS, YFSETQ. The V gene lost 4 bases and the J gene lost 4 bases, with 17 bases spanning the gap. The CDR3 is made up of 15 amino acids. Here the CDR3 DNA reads TGCGCCAGCAGCCAAACGGCATCCAGGGTCACTGAAGCTTTCTTT. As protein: CASSQTASRVTEAFF.

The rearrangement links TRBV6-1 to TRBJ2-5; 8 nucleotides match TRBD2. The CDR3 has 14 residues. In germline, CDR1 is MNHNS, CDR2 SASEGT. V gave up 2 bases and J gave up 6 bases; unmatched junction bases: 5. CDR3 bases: TGTGCCAGCAGTGAATTAGCGGGGTCGAAGACCCAGTACTTC. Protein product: CASSELAGSKTQYF.

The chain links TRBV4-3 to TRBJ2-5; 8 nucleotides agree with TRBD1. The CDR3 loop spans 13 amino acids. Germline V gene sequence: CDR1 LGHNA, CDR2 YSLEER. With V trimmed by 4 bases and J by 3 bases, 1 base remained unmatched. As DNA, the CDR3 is TGCGCCAGCAGCCGGGACAGGAAAGAGACCCAGTACTTC. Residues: CASSRDRKETQYF.

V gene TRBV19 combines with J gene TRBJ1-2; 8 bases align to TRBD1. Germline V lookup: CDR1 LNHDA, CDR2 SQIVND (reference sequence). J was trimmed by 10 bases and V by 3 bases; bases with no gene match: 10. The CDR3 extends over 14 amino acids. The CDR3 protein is CASSIEGSGGAYTF. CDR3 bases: TGTGCCAGTAGTATTGAAGGGTCAGGGGGCGCCTACACCTTC.

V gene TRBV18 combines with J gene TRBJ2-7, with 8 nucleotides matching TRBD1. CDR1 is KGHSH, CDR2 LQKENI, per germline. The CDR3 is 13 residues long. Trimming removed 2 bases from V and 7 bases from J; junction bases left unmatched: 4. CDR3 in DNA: TGTGCCAGCTCACCAGGACAGGGTTGGGAGCAGTACTTC. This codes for CASSPGQGWEQYF.

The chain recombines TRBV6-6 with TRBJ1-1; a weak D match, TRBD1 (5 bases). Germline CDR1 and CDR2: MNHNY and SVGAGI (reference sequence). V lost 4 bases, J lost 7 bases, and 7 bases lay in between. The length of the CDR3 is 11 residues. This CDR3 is CASSLTVEAFF. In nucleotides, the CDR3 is TGTGCCAGCAGTTTGACAGTTGAAGCTTTCTTT.

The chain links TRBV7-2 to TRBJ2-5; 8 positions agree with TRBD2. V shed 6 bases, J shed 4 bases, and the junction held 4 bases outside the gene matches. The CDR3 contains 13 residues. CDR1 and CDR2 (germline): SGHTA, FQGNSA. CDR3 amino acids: CASRPGRGETQYF. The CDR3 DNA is TGTGCCAGCAGACCCGGGAGGGGAGAGACCCAGTACTTC.

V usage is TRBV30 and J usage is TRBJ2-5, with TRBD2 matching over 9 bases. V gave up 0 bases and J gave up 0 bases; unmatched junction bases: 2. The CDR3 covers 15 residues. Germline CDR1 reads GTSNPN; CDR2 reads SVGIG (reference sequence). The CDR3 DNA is TGTGCCTGGAGTGTGACTAGCGGCTACCAAGAGACCCAGTACTTC. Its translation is CAWSVTSGYQETQYF. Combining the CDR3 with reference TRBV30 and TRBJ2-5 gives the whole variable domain SQTIHQWPATLVQPVGSPLSLECTVEGTSNPNLYWYRQAAGRGLQLLFYSVGIGQISSEVPQNLSASRPQDRQFILSSKKLLLSDSGFYLCAWSVTSGYQETQYFGPGTRLLVL.

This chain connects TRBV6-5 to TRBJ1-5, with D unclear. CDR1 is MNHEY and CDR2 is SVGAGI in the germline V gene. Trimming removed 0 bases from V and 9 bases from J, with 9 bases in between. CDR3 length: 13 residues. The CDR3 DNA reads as TGTGCCAGCAGTTACTCGAGGCAAAGGCCCCAGCATTTT. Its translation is CASSYSRQRPQHF.

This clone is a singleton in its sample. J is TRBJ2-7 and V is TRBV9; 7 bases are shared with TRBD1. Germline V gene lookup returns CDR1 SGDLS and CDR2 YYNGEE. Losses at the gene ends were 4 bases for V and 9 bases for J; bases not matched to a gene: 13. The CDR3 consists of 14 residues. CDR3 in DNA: TGTGCCAGCAGCCCCAGGACAGGCCCTTTGGGGCAGTACTTC. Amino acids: CASSPRTGPLGQYF.

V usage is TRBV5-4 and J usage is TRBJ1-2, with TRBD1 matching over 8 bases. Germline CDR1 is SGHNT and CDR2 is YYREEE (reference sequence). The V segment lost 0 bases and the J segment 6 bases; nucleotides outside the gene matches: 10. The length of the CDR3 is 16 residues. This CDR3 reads CASSLAGGAGPDGYTF. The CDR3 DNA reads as TGTGCCAGCAGCTTGGCAGGGGGCGCGGGGCCTGATGGCTACACCTTC.

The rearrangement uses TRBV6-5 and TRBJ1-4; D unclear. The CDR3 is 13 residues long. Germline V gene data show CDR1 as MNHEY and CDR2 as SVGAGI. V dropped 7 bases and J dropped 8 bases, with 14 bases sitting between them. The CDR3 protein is CASTARRGEKLFF. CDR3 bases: TGTGCCAGCACCGCCAGGAGAGGGGAAAAACTGTTTTTT.

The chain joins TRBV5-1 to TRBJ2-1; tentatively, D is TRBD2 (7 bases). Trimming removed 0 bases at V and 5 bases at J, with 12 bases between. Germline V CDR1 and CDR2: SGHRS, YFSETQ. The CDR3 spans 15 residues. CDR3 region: CASSLGGGVNNEQFF. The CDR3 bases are TGCGCCAGCAGCTTGGGCGGGGGCGTAAACAATGAGCAGTTCTTC. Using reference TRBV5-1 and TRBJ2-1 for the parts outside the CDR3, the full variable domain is KAGVTQTPRYLIKTRGQQVTLSCSPISGHRSVSWYQQTPGQGLQFLFEYFSETQRNKGNFPGRFSGRQFSNSRSEMNVSTLELGDSALYLCASSLGGGVNNEQFFGPGTRLTVL.